The TCR beta chain under discussion was sequenced for a study of identical twins. Study findings and constraints: Out-of-frame TCR alpha sharing observed in monozygotic twins exceeded model estimates.

Through template switching, a universal primer site was introduced, and the cDNA contained unique molecular identifiers. TCRdb re-derived calls from the 5' RACE reads in MiXCR, one entry per CDR3 protein. The sample yields approximately 700,000 distinct CDR3 sequences, around 6% seen once. This clonotype has only a few counts. Its antigen remains unknown. All donors comprised healthy Caucasians. Per the germline V gene, CDR1 is SQVTM and CDR2 is ANQGSEA. The CDR3 spans 18 residues. Trimming took off 2 bases at V and 2 bases at J, with 22 bases between the two ends. The chain combines TRBV29-1 with TRBJ2-1, with a possible D match to TRBD2 (7 bases). The TCR was taken from a young man in good health. The sequencing input was naive T cells sorted from blood. CDR3 loop: CSVERGLGGRETYNEQFF. As DNA, the CDR3 is TGCAGCGTTGAAAGAGGCCTTGGGGGGCGGGAGACCTACAATGAGCAGTTCTTC.